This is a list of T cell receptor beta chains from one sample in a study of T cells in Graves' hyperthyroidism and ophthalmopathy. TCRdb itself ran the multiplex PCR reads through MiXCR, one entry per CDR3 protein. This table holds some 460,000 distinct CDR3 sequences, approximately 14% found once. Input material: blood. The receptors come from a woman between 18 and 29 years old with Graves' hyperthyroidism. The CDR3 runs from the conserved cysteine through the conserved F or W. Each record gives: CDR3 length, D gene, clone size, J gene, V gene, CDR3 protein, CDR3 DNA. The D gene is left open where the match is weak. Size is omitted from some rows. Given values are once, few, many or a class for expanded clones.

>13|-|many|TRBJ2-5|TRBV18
CASSLRAQETQYF
TGTGCCAGCTCACTCCGGGCCCAAGAGACCCAGTACTTC
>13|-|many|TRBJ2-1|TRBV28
CASIKGTYNEQFF
TGTGCCAGCATCAAGGGAACCTACAATGAGCAGTTCTTC
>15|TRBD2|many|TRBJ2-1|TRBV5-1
CASSRTSGGPNEQFF
TGCGCCAGCAGTCGTACTAGCGGGGGGCCTAATGAGCAGTTCTTC
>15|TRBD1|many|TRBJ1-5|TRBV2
CASSEGQGFNQPQHF
TGTGCCAGCAGTGAGGGACAGGGATTCAATCAGCCCCAGCATTTT
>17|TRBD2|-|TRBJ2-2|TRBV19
CASNRNLGRANAGELFF
TGTGCCAGTAACCGGAATCTCGGGAGGGCGAACGCCGGGGAGCTGTTTTTT
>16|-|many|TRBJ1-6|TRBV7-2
CASSDRVRVNNSPLHF
TGTGCCAGCAGCGATCGGGTGAGGGTCAATAATTCACCCCTCCACTTT
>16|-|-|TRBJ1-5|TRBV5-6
CASSSRARFGNQPQHF
TGTGCCAGCAGCTCGAGGGCGCGGTTTGGCAATCAGCCCCAGCATTTT
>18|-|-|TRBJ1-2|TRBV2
CASSVPNRGRVDNYGYTF
TGTGCCAGCAGTGTTCCGAATCGGGGACGTGTAGATAACTATGGCTACACCTTC
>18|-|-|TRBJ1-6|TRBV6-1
CASSGSGRESSYNSPLHF
TGTGCCAGCAGTGGCTCAGGGCGGGAGAGCTCCTATAATTCACCCCTCCACTTT
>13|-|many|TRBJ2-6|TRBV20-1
CSAPGAGANVLTF
TGCAGTGCCCCAGGGGCTGGGGCCAACGTCCTGACTTTC
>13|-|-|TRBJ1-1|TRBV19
CASSVHRESEAFF
TGTGCCAGTAGTGTACACAGGGAATCGGAAGCTTTCTTT
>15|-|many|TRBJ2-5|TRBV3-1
CASSQDHHSQETQYF
TGTGCCAGCAGCCAAGATCATCATAGCCAAGAGACCCAGTACTTC
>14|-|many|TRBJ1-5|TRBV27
CASRPGLGNQPQHF
TGTGCCAGCAGGCCGGGACTAGGCAATCAGCCCCAGCATTTT
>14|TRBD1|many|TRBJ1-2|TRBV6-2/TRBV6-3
CASRPTGTGTGYTF
TGTGCCAGCAGGCCGACCGGGACAGGGACCGGCTACACCTTC
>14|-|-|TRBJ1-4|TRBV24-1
CATSGGGINEKLFF
TGTGCCACCAGTGGGGGGGGCATAAACGAAAAACTGTTTTTT
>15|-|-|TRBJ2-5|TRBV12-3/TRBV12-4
CASSFSPPYQETQYF
TGTGCCAGCAGTTTTTCGCCCCCGTACCAAGAGACCCAGTACTTC
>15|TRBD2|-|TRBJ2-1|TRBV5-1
CASSLPSGRNNEQFF
TGCGCCAGCAGCTTGCCTAGCGGGAGGAACAATGAGCAGTTCTTC
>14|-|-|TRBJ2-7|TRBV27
CAGSLGTASYEQYF
TGTGCCGGCAGTTTGGGGACTGCCTCCTACGAGCAGTACTTC
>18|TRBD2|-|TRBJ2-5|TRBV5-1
CASPPGPSGSHIRETQYF
TGTGCCAGCCCCCCAGGGCCTAGCGGGAGCCACATAAGAGAGACCCAGTACTTC
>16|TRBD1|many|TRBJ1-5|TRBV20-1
CSARKGGQGEGQPQHF
TGCAGTGCTAGAAAGGGCGGACAGGGAGAGGGTCAGCCCCAGCATTTT
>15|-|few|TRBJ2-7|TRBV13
CASSLLRQGGYEQYF
TGTGCCAGCAGCCTACTTAGGCAGGGCGGTTACGAGCAGTACTTC
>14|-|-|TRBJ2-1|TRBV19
CASSSGAPYNEQFF
TGTGCCAGTAGTAGCGGAGCTCCGTACAATGAGCAGTTCTTC
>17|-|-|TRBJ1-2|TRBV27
CASSSSGADSGSNGYTF
TGTGCCAGCAGTTCGTCGGGGGCGGATAGCGGAAGTAATGGCTACACCTTC
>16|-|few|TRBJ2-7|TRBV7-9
CASSSSWDSNPYEQYF
TGTGCCAGCAGCTCTTCGTGGGACTCGAACCCCTACGAGCAGTACTTC
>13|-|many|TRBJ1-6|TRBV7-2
CASSPSMNSPLHF
TGTGCCAGCAGCCCCTCCATGAATTCACCCCTCCACTTT
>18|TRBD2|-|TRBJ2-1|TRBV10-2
CASSEPTQAGGIYNEQFF
TGCGCCAGCAGTGAGCCAACGCAAGCGGGGGGGATATACAATGAGCAGTTCTTC
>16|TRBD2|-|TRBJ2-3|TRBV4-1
CASSHPGSGGTDTQYF
TGCGCCAGCAGCCATCCTGGTAGCGGGGGCACAGATACGCAGTATTTT
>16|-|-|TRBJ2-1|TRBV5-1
CASSFIRGGLYNEQFF
TGCGCCAGCAGCTTTATCAGGGGGGGATTGTACAATGAGCAGTTCTTC
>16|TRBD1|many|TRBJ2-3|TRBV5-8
CASSLKNRGPGNTQYF
TGTGCCAGCAGCTTAAAGAACAGGGGGCCAGGAAATACGCAGTATTTT
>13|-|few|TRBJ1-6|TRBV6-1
CASSEVWNSPLHF
TGTGCCAGCAGTGAAGTGTGGAATTCACCCCTCCACTTT
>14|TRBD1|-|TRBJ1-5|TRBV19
CASSTGTGDWPQHF
TGTGCCAGTAGTACCGGGACAGGGGATTGGCCCCAGCATTTT
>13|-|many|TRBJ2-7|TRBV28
CASVSGQSYEQYF
TGTGCCAGTGTATCAGGACAGTCGTACGAGCAGTACTTC
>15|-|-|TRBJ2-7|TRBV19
CASSRMGGGEYEQYF
TGTGCCAGTAGCCGAATGGGAGGGGGCGAGTACGAGCAGTACTTC
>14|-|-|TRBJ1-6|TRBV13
CASSLAPNNSPLHF
TGTGCCAGCAGCCTCGCCCCGAATAATTCACCCCTCCACTTT
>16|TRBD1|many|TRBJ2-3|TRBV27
CASSLLWTGHTDTQYF
TGTGCCAGCAGTTTACTCTGGACAGGGCACACAGATACGCAGTATTTT
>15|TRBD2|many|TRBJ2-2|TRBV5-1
CASLKSGGTTGELFF
TGCGCCAGCCTGAAGAGCGGGGGGACCACCGGGGAGCTGTTTTTT
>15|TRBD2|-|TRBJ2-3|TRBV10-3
CATRLGGSTSDTQYF
TGTGCCACCCGACTGGGCGGGAGTACCTCAGATACGCAGTATTTT
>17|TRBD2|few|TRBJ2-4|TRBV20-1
CSAPGGYGAGEANIQYF
TGCAGTGCCCCGGGGGGGTACGGGGCTGGAGAAGCAAACATTCAGTACTTC
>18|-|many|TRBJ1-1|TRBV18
CASSPDKTVTLINTEAFF
TGTGCCAGCTCACCTGACAAGACAGTAACCCTAATAAACACTGAAGCTTTCTTT
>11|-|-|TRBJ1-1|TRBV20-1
CSAESNSEAFF
TGCAGTGCTGAATCAAACAGTGAAGCTTTCTTT
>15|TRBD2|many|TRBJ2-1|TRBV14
CASSQISGNYNEQFF
TGTGCCAGCAGCCAAATAAGCGGGAACTACAATGAGCAGTTCTTC
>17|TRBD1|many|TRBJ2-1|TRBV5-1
CASSSGQGRPTYNEQFF
TGCGCCAGCAGCTCCGGACAGGGCCGCCCCACCTACAATGAGCAGTTCTTC
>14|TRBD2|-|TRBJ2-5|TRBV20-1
CSARLAGVRETQYF
TGCAGTGCTCGGCTTGCGGGAGTAAGAGAGACCCAGTACTTC
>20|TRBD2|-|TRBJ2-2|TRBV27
CASSYYPGLAGGPFPGELFF
TGTGCCAGCAGTTATTACCCGGGACTAGCGGGGGGGCCGTTCCCCGGGGAGCTGTTTTTT
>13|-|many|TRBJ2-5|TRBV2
CASSEISGETQYF
TGTGCCAGCAGTGAAATCAGTGGGGAGACCCAGTACTTC
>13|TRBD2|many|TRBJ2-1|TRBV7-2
CASSLWRGYEQFF
TGTGCCAGCAGCTTATGGCGGGGGTATGAGCAGTTCTTC
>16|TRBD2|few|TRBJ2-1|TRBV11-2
CASSWGGGGGGGEQFF
TGTGCCAGCAGTTGGGGCGGGGGGGGGGGGGGGGGTGAGCAGTTCTTC